This T cell receptor beta chain originates from a study of Ad26.COV2.S vaccination and SARS-CoV-2 variants. Study outcomes and limitations: Non-spike TCR breadth showed similarity between vaccine and placebo recipients.

The treatment denotes: roughly 19 received Ad26.COV2.S at low or high dose, single or two shots; 5 received placebo; per-sample allocation not given. Material that was analyzed had been drawn on day 63 after the first vaccine or placebo injection. The protocol was immunoSEQ multiplex PCR, while the TCRdb copy is restricted to in-frame clones and leaves out a portion. The sample holds some 640,000 clones, 70% to 90% seen once. Concerning this clone itself: What it recognizes is unknown.

The CDR3 runs to 14 residues. The V end was cut by 2 bases, the J end by 3 bases, with 11 bases between. Per the germline V gene, CDR1 is SGHNT and CDR2 is YYREEE (reference sequence). The chain employs TRBV5-4 and TRBJ2-5; D might be TRBD2 (6 bases). This sequence was found in a person between 18 and 65 years old who received the Ad26.COV2.S COVID-19 vaccine or a placebo. The sequencing here drew on peripheral blood, taken in a trial of Ad26.COV2.S vaccine versus placebo. The CDR3 DNA reads TGTGCCAGCAGCTTCCCGGGACTGGAAGAGACCCAGTACTTC. Translation: CASSFPGLEETQYF.